Shown below are 23 T cell receptor beta chains from a single sample sequenced in a study of shared clonotypes between healthy human individuals. Some clones are missing from TCRdb's copy, which holds only in-frame ones; the method was immunoSEQ multiplex PCR. The repertoire includes around 2.1 million clones, 95% of them detected once, and 0.1% to 0.15% sits in the top ten. The sequenced sample was naive CD4+ T cells sorted from blood. Noted subset: CD45RA+ positively selected. The receptors here all came from a man aged 18 to 29 in good health.

The chain uses TRBV7-2 and TRBJ2-7; 8 bases agree with TRBD1. Germline CDR1 is SGHTA and CDR2 is FQGNSA. This CDR3 has 15 residues. With 4 bases clipped from V and 4 bases from J, the junction kept 9 bases outside the gene matches. The DNA for the CDR3 is TGTGCCAGCAGCTCACTCCGACAGGGGCGTTACGAGCAGTACTTC. This gives the protein CASSSLRQGRYEQYF.

This chain links TRBV14 with TRBJ2-7, with D perhaps given as TRBD1 or TRBD2 (5 bases each). Germline CDR1 and CDR2: SGHDN and FVKESK. V was clipped by 5 bases and J by 7 bases, with 21 bases between them. The CDR3 covers 15 residues. CDR3 nucleotides: TGTGCCAGCAGCGTTGTCTCCGGGACGCCTCGGGAGCAGTACTTC. This encodes CASSVVSGTPREQYF.

The DNA of the CDR3 is TGTGCCAGCAGTTACTCCATGCACCTCGCCTCCTACGAGCAGTACTTC. This gives the protein CASSYSMHLASYEQYF. The genes are TRBV6-6 and TRBJ2-7, with D hard to call. V was clipped by 0 bases and J by 0 bases, with 12 bases between them. The CDR3 loop spans 16 amino acids. Looked up from germline, CDR1 is MNHNY and CDR2 is SVGAGI (reference sequence).

This chain uses TRBV6-6 with TRBJ2-1; no firm D call. Germline values: CDR1 MNHNY, CDR2 SVGAGI (reference sequence). The CDR3 length is 15 residues. The germline V and J ends were trimmed by 2 bases and 2 bases, with 10 bases remaining between them. The CDR3 DNA follows: TGTGCCAGCAGTTACACGGAACGGCCCTACAATGAGCAGTTCTTC. Translating gives CASSYTERPYNEQFF.

The rearrangement joins TRBV5-4 to TRBJ1-1; D is ambiguous. The CDR3 has 14 amino acids. V was clipped by 1 base and J by 4 bases, with 11 bases between them. Germline V lookup: CDR1 SGHNT, CDR2 YYREEE (reference sequence). The CDR3 bases are TGTGCCAGCAGCTTGAAGGGCTTGAGCACTGAAGCTTTCTTT. It translates to CASSLKGLSTEAFF.

The chain is built from TRBV5-1 and TRBJ2-1; 16 bases are a match to TRBD2. V lost 4 bases, J lost 8 bases, and 6 bases stayed unmatched. The germline V gene has CDR1 SGHRS and CDR2 YFSETQ. The CDR3 length is 16 residues. In DNA form, the CDR3 reads TGCGCCAGCAGCACGGACGGGACTAGCGGGAGGGATGAGCAGTTCTTC. Amino acids: CASSTDGTSGRDEQFF.

The chain has TRBV10-1 and TRBJ2-3, with unresolved D. The CDR3 has 13 residues. The germline V and J ends were trimmed by 4 bases and 4 bases, with 9 bases remaining between them. Germline CDR1 WNHNN, CDR2 SYGVQD (reference sequence). The CDR3 coding sequence is TGCGCCAGCAGTGGGCTCCCGCCAGATACGCAGTATTTT. It codes for CASSGLPPDTQYF.

The V call is TRBV6-1, the J call TRBJ2-7, with D tentatively TRBD1 (6 bases). V lost 2 bases, J lost 3 bases, and 17 bases lay in between. This CDR3 is built from 16 residues. The germline CDR1 and CDR2 sequences are MNHNS and SASEGT. CDR3 bases: TGTGCCAGCAGTGAATCCGGGACAAGAACCTTCTACGAGCAGTACTTC. It specifies CASSESGTRTFYEQYF.

The rearrangement uses TRBV18 and TRBJ2-7; 12 nucleotides agree with TRBD2. With V trimmed by 2 bases and J by 3 bases, 5 bases remained unmatched. Germline CDR1 KGHSH, CDR2 LQKENI. CDR3 size: 16 residues. CDR3 protein: CASSPSTSGGYYEQYF. The DNA of the CDR3 is TGTGCCAGCTCACCATCCACTAGCGGGGGGTACTACGAGCAGTACTTC.

The rearrangement joins TRBV5-1 to TRBJ2-5; the D gene is possibly TRBD1 (5 bases). The CDR3 consists of 15 residues. V was trimmed by 3 bases and J by 3 bases, leaving 15 bases between them. Germline V gene sequence: CDR1 SGHRS, CDR2 YFSETQ. The CDR3 here is CASSSIGRAKETQYF. CDR3 DNA: TGCGCCAGCAGCTCCATCGGCAGGGCCAAAGAGACCCAGTACTTC. The full variable domain, its missing parts supplied by reference TRBV5-1 and TRBJ2-5, is KAGVTQTPRYLIKTRGQQVTLSCSPISGHRSVSWYQQTPGQGLQFLFEYFSETQRNKGNFPGRFSGRQFSNSRSEMNVSTLELGDSALYLCASSSIGRAKETQYFGPGTRLLVL.

In regard to this clone: This CDR3 is also generated by other DNA sequences in the sample. This sequence joins TRBV5-1 and TRBJ1-3; D is uncertain. Germline V CDR1 and CDR2: SGHRS, YFSETQ. V lost 0 bases and J lost 0, with 7 bases in between. The CDR3 extends over 15 amino acids. The CDR3: CASSLDSASGNTIYF. Written as DNA, the CDR3 is TGCGCCAGCAGCTTGGATTCAGCCTCTGGAAACACCATATATTTT.

A word on this clone: The identical CDR3 is also encoded by other nucleotide sequences in the sample. The V call is TRBV6-1, the J call TRBJ1-3; a weak D match, TRBD1 (5 bases). This CDR3 contains 15 residues. Trimming removed 4 bases at V and 0 bases at J, with 10 bases between. Germline V lookup: CDR1 MNHNS, CDR2 SASEGT. For the CDR3, the DNA is TGTGCCAGCAGTGGCCAGGGAAACTCTGGAAACACCATATATTTT. As protein: CASSGQGNSGNTIYF.

The rearrangement uses TRBV5-1 and TRBJ2-7; D perhaps matches TRBD2 (6 bases). V lost 4 bases and J 3 bases, leaving 14 bases between the germline ends. The germline V gene encodes CDR1 SGHRS and CDR2 YFSETQ. This CDR3 has 14 residues. The DNA for the CDR3 is TGCGCCAGCAGCCAGGACTACCTATTCTACGAGCAGTACTTC. It translates to CASSQDYLFYEQYF.

This chain joins TRBV2 and TRBJ1-3; no clear D gene. The CDR3 is 14 residues long. V was trimmed by 7 bases and J by 0 bases, leaving 10 bases between them. Germline CDR1 reads SNHLY; CDR2 reads FYNNEI. Written as DNA, the CDR3 is TGTGCCAGCAAAATAGGGTCCTCTGGAAACACCATATATTTT. It specifies CASKIGSSGNTIYF.

This chain links TRBV11-3 with TRBJ2-3; D is ambiguous. This CDR3 is 12 amino acids long. The ends were cut back, 5 bases at V and 4 bases at J, with 7 bases in the middle. The germline CDR1 and CDR2 sequences are SGHNT and YENEEA. For the CDR3, the DNA is TGTGCCAGCAGCATACAAGCAGATACGCAGTATTTT. It codes for CASSIQADTQYF.

The gene calls are TRBV6-1 and TRBJ2-3; 8 bases agree with TRBD1. After removal of 5 bases from V and 6 bases from J, the junction contained 4 bases not matched to a gene. The CDR3 is made up of 13 amino acids. The V gene's germline CDR1 is MNHNS and CDR2 SASEGT. This CDR3 is CASSYQGADTQYF. DNA of the CDR3: TGTGCCAGCAGTTATCAGGGGGCGGATACGCAGTATTTT.

The genes are TRBV30 and TRBJ2-2; TRBD2 is a possible D gene (5 bases). The CDR3 runs to 16 residues. Germline CDR1 reads GTSNPN; CDR2 reads SVGIG (reference sequence). Deletions cut 0 bases from V and 3 bases from J, with 14 bases between. CDR3 sequence (DNA): TGTGCCTGGAGTGTAAGAGGGCGCATAGACACCGGGGAGCTGTTTTTT. Protein product: CAWSVRGRIDTGELFF.

Comments on this clone: Additional DNA sequences in this sample encode the identical CDR3. V is TRBV10-3 and J is TRBJ2-3; D is possibly TRBD1 or TRBD2 (5 bases each). CDR1 is ENHRY, CDR2 SYGVKD, per germline. The CDR3 runs to 13 residues. V was clipped by 6 bases and J by 4 bases, with 11 bases between them. The CDR3 DNA reads as TGTGCCATCAGGGGACCTGGGGCAGATACGCAGTATTTT. It encodes CAIRGPGADTQYF.

The chain recombines TRBV15 with TRBJ2-1; D possibly corresponds to TRBD2 (7 bases). V gave up 0 bases and J gave up 4 bases, with 22 bases separating them. Germline V gene sequence: CDR1 LNHNV, CDR2 YYDKDF (reference sequence). The CDR3 contains 19 residues. Here the CDR3 reads CATSRDQPDGRGPYNEQFF. CDR3 DNA: TGTGCCACCAGCAGAGATCAGCCAGATGGGCGGGGGCCGTACAATGAGCAGTTCTTC.

This chain links TRBV5-1 with TRBJ2-1; 7 nucleotides align to TRBD1. The CDR3 contains 17 residues. J gave up 0 bases and V 0 bases, and 6 bases lay outside the gene matches. Germline V gene lookup returns CDR1 SGHRS and CDR2 YFSETQ. As DNA, the CDR3 is TGCGCCAGCAGCTTGGGGACAGGCTATAACTCCTACAATGAGCAGTTCTTC. It specifies CASSLGTGYNSYNEQFF.

Worth noting for this clone: Relative to the germline gene, one junction end is altered; a read error may explain this. The chain joins TRBV7-2 to TRBJ2-5; perhaps TRBD2 as D (6 bases). The CDR3 contains 14 residues. Germline V gene sequence: CDR1 SGHTA, CDR2 FQGNSA. This CDR3 is CASTLAVLQETQYF. The CDR3 DNA is TGTGCCAGCACCTTAGCGGTCCTCCAAGAGACCCAGTACTTC.

V usage is TRBV20-1 and J usage is TRBJ2-5, with D possibly being TRBD2 (6 bases). CDR1 and CDR2 (germline): DFQATT, SNEGSKA (reference sequence). V lost 7 bases to trimming and J lost 4 bases, with 10 bases between them. This CDR3 contains 11 residues. The CDR3 loop is CSGRRAETQYF. CDR3 sequence (DNA): TGCAGTGGAAGGAGGGCAGAGACCCAGTACTTC.

The DNA for the CDR3 is TGTGCCAGCAGCTTAGATCGAAAGAGCGAGACCCAGTACTTC. The encoded protein is CASSLDRKSETQYF. This sequence joins TRBV11-3 and TRBJ2-5; D is unclear. CDR1 and CDR2 from the germline V gene are SGHNT and YENEEA. V gave up 0 bases and J gave up 5 bases, with 10 bases separating them. The CDR3 loop spans 14 amino acids. The full variable domain, completed using reference TRBV11-3 and TRBJ2-5, is EAGVVQSPRYKIIEKKQPVAFWCNPISGHNTLYWYLQNLGQGPELLIRYENEEAVDDSQLPKDRFSAERLKGVDSTLKIQPAELGDSAVYLCASSLDRKSETQYFGPGTRLLVL.